The sequence of this TCR beta chain was determined in a study of cytomegalovirus exposure and HLA in healthy donors. The V end was cut by 4 bases, the J end by 4 bases, with 14 bases between. The CDR3 extends over 14 amino acids. The germline CDR1 and CDR2 sequences are SGHRS and YFSETQ. Amplification used 60 Vbeta primers and 13 Jbeta primers. Method: immunoSEQ multiplex PCR; TCRdb's copy keeps in-frame clones and lacks some. This repertoire shows under 70,000 clones, approximately 71% found once; its top ten account for 2% to 2.5%. The sequenced sample consisted of PBMCs. The TCR sequence derives from a woman in her twenties or thirties in good health and CMV-seronegative. The rearrangement links TRBV5-1 to TRBJ1-2; D may be TRBD1 (5 bases). The CDR3 spells CASSPGGDLYGYTF. The CDR3 DNA reads TGCGCCAGCAGCCCGGGGGGGGACCTCTATGGCTACACCTTC.